This TCR beta chain derives from a study of T cells expressing NK-cell markers (dated by TCRdb to 2020 to 2021). With regard to the full study: Three sorted T-cell subsets (CD3+CD56+NKG2C+, CD3+CD56+NKG2C- and CD3+CD56-NKG2C+) from fewer than 10 donors had their TCR beta-chain repertoires profiled. Among the eight sequenced donors, only one was HCMV-seronegative, while the other seven were HCMV-seropositive. The eight sequenced donors were randomly selected healthy volunteers, three men and five women. Illumina HiSeq 2000/2500, MiSeq or NextSeq was used to sequence libraries as 2 x 150 bp reads.

The germline V gene (reference sequence) supplies CDR1 DFQATT and CDR2 SNEGSKA. Spanning cysteine to phenylalanine, the CDR3 consists of 19 amino acids. DNA is not on record. As for this clonotype: There is no known antigen for this receptor.

Broad study findings and their caveats: Those dominant clonotypes were again the most abundant among CD3+CD56-NKG2C+ cells in a few donors, at about 25-60.1%. Whether the expanded NKG2C-expressing T cell clones were specific for HCMV antigens remained unclear. In 5 to 7 donors, the dominant CD3+CD56+NKG2C+ clonotypes were found to rank among the top 10 CD8+ clonotypes and to make up about 1.0-7.5% of CD8+ T cells.

TCRdb records Illumina HiSeq 2000 as the sequencer. 5'RACE template switching, by which a universal primer site and unique molecular identifiers were added, was used to make TCR beta cDNA libraries. cDNA synthesis was primed from the TCR beta constant segment and was followed by two successive PCR amplification steps. Per the original workflow: MIGEC handled demultiplexing of the reads and grouping by UMI, while MiTCR was used to assemble and quantify clonotypes. Only TCR cDNA sequences supported by at least two reads were kept to exclude erroneous sequences. Downstream repertoire analysis used the tcR package, and clonotypes were matched across fractions by CDR3 nucleotide sequence plus V segment. Antigen specificity was annotated against VDJdb with VDJmatch, allowing one amino acid substitution in CDR3. Through TCRdb reprocessing, the reads give one entry per CDR3 protein sequence; DNA is omitted. The V and J calls were not made by the authors but by TCRdb's processing. This specimen's table enumerates some 280,000 distinct CDR3 sequences. Clones ranked in the top ten supply about 0.39% of the sample.

A commercial ELISA kit detecting HCMV-specific IgG in serum was used to determine HCMV serostatus. Ficoll density gradient centrifugation was used to isolate peripheral blood mononuclear cells from blood. The sample consisted of blood T cells: a sorted CD56 or NKG2C T cell subset, CD4+ or CD8+ T cells, or bulk PBMC T cells (not recorded which). The TCR originated in a man between 18 and 29 years old in good health. Donor details come from another sample of the same person, matched by shared clones. The V and J segments used are TRBV20-1 and TRBJ2-1; with no DNA, the TCRdb D assignment of TRBD2 cannot be verified. Here the CDR3 is given as CSARSTGFGGRTAYNEQFF.